This T cell receptor (beta chain) appears in the sequencing data of a study of control samples from healthy donors and cancer patients. This CDR3 has 17 residues. Germline loops: CDR1 LNHDA, CDR2 SQIVND (reference sequence). J was trimmed by 1 base and V by 5 bases; bases with no gene match: 10. Measured with immunoSEQ multiplex PCR; TCRdb has only the in-frame clones, and not every one. The sample yields 100,000 to 150,000 clones, over 80% seen once. This TCR derives from a woman aged 45 to 65 in good health. V usage is TRBV19 and J usage is TRBJ2-7, with 11 bases lining up with TRBD2. The sequencing sample was made of blood. Written as DNA, the CDR3 is TGTGCCAGTAGTTCCCCCCGGACTAGCGGGCTTTCCTACGAGCAGTACTTC. Its protein is CASSSPRTSGLSYEQYF. Full variable domain (rest looked up from reference TRBV19 and TRBJ2-7): DGGITQSPKYLFRKEGQNVTLSCEQNLNHDAMYWYRQDPGQGLRLIYYSQIVNDFQKGDIAEGYSVSREKKESFPLTVTSAQKNPTAFYLCASSSPRTSGLSYEQYFGPGTRLTVT.